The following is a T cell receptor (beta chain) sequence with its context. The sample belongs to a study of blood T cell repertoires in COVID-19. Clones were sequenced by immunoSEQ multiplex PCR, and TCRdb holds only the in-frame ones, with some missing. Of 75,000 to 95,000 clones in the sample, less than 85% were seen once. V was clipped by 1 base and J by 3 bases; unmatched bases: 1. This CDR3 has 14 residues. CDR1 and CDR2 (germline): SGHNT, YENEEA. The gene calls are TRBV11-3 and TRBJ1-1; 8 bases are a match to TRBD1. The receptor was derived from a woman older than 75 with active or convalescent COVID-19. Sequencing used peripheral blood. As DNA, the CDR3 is TGTGCCAGCAGCTTAGGCAGGGGGCACACTGAAGCTTTCTTT. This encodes CASSLGRGHTEAFF.